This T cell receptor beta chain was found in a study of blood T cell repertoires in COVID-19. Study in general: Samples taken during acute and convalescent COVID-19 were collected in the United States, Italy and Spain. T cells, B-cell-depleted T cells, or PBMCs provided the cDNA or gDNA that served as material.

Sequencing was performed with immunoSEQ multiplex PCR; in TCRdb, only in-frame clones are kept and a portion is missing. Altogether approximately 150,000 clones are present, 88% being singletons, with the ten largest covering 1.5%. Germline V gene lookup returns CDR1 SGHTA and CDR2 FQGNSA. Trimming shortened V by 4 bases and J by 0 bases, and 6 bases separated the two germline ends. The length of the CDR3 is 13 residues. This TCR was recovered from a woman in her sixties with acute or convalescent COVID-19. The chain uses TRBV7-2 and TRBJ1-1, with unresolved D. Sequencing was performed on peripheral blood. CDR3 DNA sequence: TGTGCCAGCAGCTCCCGGTTGAACACTGAAGCTTTCTTT. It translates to CASSSRLNTEAFF.